These 24 T cell receptor beta chains came from one sample sequenced in a study of shared clonotypes between healthy human individuals. Repertoires were generated with immunoSEQ multiplex PCR, while TCRdb's copy carries only in-frame clones and drops some. The repertoire holds a few million clones, with around 95% as singletons. Sequencing was done on a sample of naive CD4+ T cells sorted from blood. The sample's subset: CD45RA+ positively selected. The receptors shown here come from a man aged 18 to 29 in good health.

For the CDR3, the DNA is TGTGCCAGCAGCTTAGTTGGGGTCAACTATGGCTACACCTTC. Its translation: CASSLVGVNYGYTF. The rearrangement uses TRBV7-9 and TRBJ1-2; D is uncertain. From germline, CDR1 is SEHNR and CDR2 FQNEAQ (reference sequence). V shed 1 base and J shed 2 bases, with 8 bases lying between them. The CDR3 runs to 14 residues.

The V gene is TRBV2, the J gene TRBJ2-7; D uncertain. Germline CDR1 reads SNHLY; CDR2 reads FYNNEI. Trimming left V 5 bases short and J 2 bases short, with 16 bases between. There are 15 residues in the CDR3. For the CDR3, the DNA is TGTGCCAGCAGTACCGCGAGCACCACAACCTACGAGCAGTACTTC. Translating gives CASSTASTTTYEQYF.

The gene calls are TRBV6-5 and TRBJ2-7; 12 nucleotides agree with TRBD1. The J segment lost 2 bases and the V segment lost 6 bases, leaving 2 bases of the junction unmatched. Germline CDR1 and CDR2: MNHEY and SVGAGI. There are 14 residues in the CDR3. CDR3 bases: TGTGCCAGCAGAAGGGACAGGGGGCCCTACGAGCAGTACTTC. It codes for CASRRDRGPYEQYF.

The CDR3 sequence is CASSAGTNQPQHF. The CDR3 bases are TGTGCCAGCAGTGCCGGGACCAATCAGCCCCAGCATTTT. This chain joins TRBV6-1 and TRBJ1-5, with D perhaps TRBD1 (5 bases). Germline values: CDR1 MNHNS, CDR2 SASEGT. This CDR3 has 13 amino acids. V was clipped by 4 bases and J by 3 bases, with 7 bases between them.

The V call is TRBV10-3, the J call TRBJ2-5; D remains unclear. The CDR3 runs to 13 residues. V was trimmed by 2 bases and J by 0 bases, leaving 4 bases between them. CDR1 is ENHRY, CDR2 SYGVKD, per germline. The CDR3 sequence: CAISETDQETQYF. The CDR3 DNA is TGTGCCATCAGTGAGACAGACCAAGAGACCCAGTACTTC.

The V gene is TRBV18, the J gene TRBJ2-7; 7 bases line up with TRBD2. From germline, CDR1 is KGHSH and CDR2 LQKENI. The CDR3 loop spans 16 amino acids. The J segment lost 2 bases and the V segment lost 3 bases, leaving 10 bases of the junction unmatched. CDR3 nucleotide sequence: TGTGCCAGCTCACCCAAGAAGAGCGGGAAAACCTACGAGCAGTACTTC. Protein: CASSPKKSGKTYEQYF.

The chain uses TRBV20-1 and TRBJ2-7; no definite D call. From germline, CDR1 is DFQATT and CDR2 SNEGSKA (reference sequence). The CDR3 has 11 amino acids. Trimming took off 4 bases at V and 6 bases at J, with 10 bases between the two ends. CDR3 coding DNA: TGCAGTGCTAAAACTCCGAGCGAGCAGTACTTC. Translation gives CSAKTPSEQYF.

The chain couples TRBV5-6 to TRBJ2-1; 9 bases agree with TRBD2. Germline values: CDR1 SGHDT, CDR2 YYEEEE. This CDR3 comprises 17 residues. Trimming removed 2 bases from V and 0 bases from J; junction bases left unmatched: 6. The CDR3 protein is CASSLVLAGFSYNEQFF. The CDR3 nucleotides are TGTGCCAGCAGCTTAGTTCTAGCGGGGTTCTCCTACAATGAGCAGTTCTTC.

The chain couples TRBV2 to TRBJ1-1, with TRBD1 matching over 9 bases. V lost 4 bases to trimming and J lost 6 bases; unmatched junction nucleotides: 9. Germline-derived CDR1 and CDR2 are SNHLY and FYNNEI. The CDR3 loop spans 15 amino acids. In nucleotides, the CDR3 is TGTGCCAGCAGTGGTTCTACAGGGGGCGCGGCTGAAGCTTTCTTT. Encoded protein: CASSGSTGGAAEAFF.

The CDR3 sequence: CASSFVPPSTDTQYF. The CDR3, as DNA: TGTGCCAGCAGCTTCGTACCACCCAGCACAGATACGCAGTATTTT. The chain carries TRBV7-2 and TRBJ2-3; D is undetermined. CDR1 is SGHTA, CDR2 FQGNSA, per germline. This CDR3 spans 15 amino acids. Trimming pared 3 bases from V and 0 bases from J, leaving 10 bases between.

This clone was detected once. The CDR3 sequence is CAISAGQGSEQYF. CDR3 DNA: TGTGCCATCAGTGCGGGACAGGGGTCCGAGCAGTACTTC. The chain links TRBV10-3 to TRBJ2-7, with 10 bases that match TRBD1. The CDR3 has 13 amino acids. The junction had 3 bases not matched to a gene; V was cut back by 4 bases and J by 6 bases. Germline V gives CDR1 ENHRY, CDR2 SYGVKD.

The V gene is TRBV6-5, the J gene TRBJ1-1; D unresolved. V lost 6 bases and J 9 bases, leaving 14 bases between the germline ends. Germline V gene lookup returns CDR1 MNHEY and CDR2 SVGAGI. This CDR3 is 12 amino acids long. The CDR3 coding sequence is TGTGCCAGCAGCTCGACGACCGGTCAAGCTTTCTTT. This gives the protein CASSSTTGQAFF.

The V and J genes are TRBV5-1 and TRBJ2-7; D remains unclear. The CDR3 loop spans 15 amino acids. V was trimmed by 0 bases and J by 6 bases, leaving 16 bases between them. Germline V gene data show CDR1 as SGHRS and CDR2 as YFSETQ. This chain's CDR3 is CASSLGATQVPEQYF. CDR3 DNA sequence: TGCGCCAGCAGCTTGGGTGCCACCCAGGTTCCCGAGCAGTACTTC.

The chain uses TRBV11-2 and TRBJ1-1, with unresolved D. The CDR3 loop spans 13 amino acids. Trimming took 3 bases from V and 1 from J, leaving 6 bases between them. From germline, CDR1 is SGHAT and CDR2 FQNNGV. CDR3 bases: TGTGCCAGCAGCTTTGGGAGGAACACTGAAGCTTTCTTT. It translates to CASSFGRNTEAFF.

This rearrangement joins TRBV5-1 to TRBJ1-1; D is unclear. CDR3 length: 14 amino acids. V was clipped by 1 base and J by 1 base, with 8 bases between them. Germline CDR1 and CDR2: SGHRS and YFSETQ. CDR3 protein: CASSLTSGNTEAFF. CDR3 in DNA: TGCGCCAGCAGCTTGACTTCGGGGAACACTGAAGCTTTCTTT.

This rearrangement joins TRBV5-1 to TRBJ1-1; D uncertain. Trimming removed 7 bases from V and 9 bases from J, with 22 bases in between. The CDR3 sequence is 14 residues long. Germline V gene sequence: CDR1 SGHRS, CDR2 YFSETQ. CDR3 DNA sequence: TGCGCCAGCCTGGAAGGACCGTCGGCAGCGAAAGCTTTCTTT. Translation: CASLEGPSAAKAFF. Using reference TRBV5-1 and TRBJ1-1 for the parts outside the CDR3, the full variable domain is KAGVTQTPRYLIKTRGQQVTLSCSPISGHRSVSWYQQTPGQGLQFLFEYFSETQRNKGNFPGRFSGRQFSNSRSEMNVSTLELGDSALYLCASLEGPSAAKAFFGQGTRLTVV.

The CDR3 DNA follows: TGCGCCAGCAGCAATTCCGGGGAGACCCAGTACTTC. It is translated as CASSNSGETQYF. The chain carries TRBV5-1 and TRBJ2-5, with unresolved D. Per the germline V gene, CDR1 is SGHRS and CDR2 is YFSETQ. This CDR3 has 12 amino acids. Deletions cut 4 bases from V and 5 bases from J, with 9 bases between.

The chain recombines TRBV27 with TRBJ1-6; TRBD1 matches at 11 bases. Trimming took 2 bases from V and 8 from J; bases not matched to a gene: 2. This CDR3 has 15 residues. The germline V gene encodes CDR1 MNHEY and CDR2 SMNVEV (reference sequence). CDR3 amino acids: CASSLRTGGDSPLHF. The DNA for the CDR3 is TGTGCCAGCAGTTTACGGACAGGGGGCGATTCACCCCTCCACTTT.

The CDR3 nucleotides read TGCGCCTCGGCACGCGGGAACCAAGAGACCCAGTACTTC. It is translated as CASARGNQETQYF. The genes are TRBV5-1 and TRBJ2-5, with D tentatively TRBD2 (6 bases). Trimming cost V 10 bases and J 0 bases, with 13 bases left between them. The CDR3 covers 13 residues. Germline V gene data show CDR1 as SGHRS and CDR2 as YFSETQ. Looking up the rest from reference TRBV5-1 and TRBJ2-5 gives the full variable domain: KAGVTQTPRYLIKTRGQQVTLSCSPISGHRSVSWYQQTPGQGLQFLFEYFSETQRNKGNFPGRFSGRQFSNSRSEMNVSTLELGDSALYLCASARGNQETQYFGPGTRLLVL.

The chain is built from TRBV5-1 and TRBJ1-3, with TRBD1 as a possible D gene (6 bases). Looked up from germline, CDR1 is SGHRS and CDR2 is YFSETQ. V lost 4 bases and J 0 bases, leaving 14 bases between the germline ends. The CDR3 covers 16 residues. The CDR3 reads CASSLTTGISGNTIYF. As DNA, the CDR3 is TGCGCCAGCAGCCTAACAACAGGGATCTCTGGAAACACCATATATTTT.

V gene TRBV7-9 combines with J gene TRBJ2-7; no definite D call. Trimming pared 8 bases from V and 6 bases from J, leaving 11 bases between. Germline-derived CDR1 and CDR2 are SEHNR and FQNEAQ (reference sequence). This CDR3 spans 11 amino acids. In DNA, the CDR3 is TGTGCCAGCGCATTGAAAGGCGAGCAGTACTTC. Its translation: CASALKGEQYF.

About this clone itself: Germline is not matched at one junction end, which may reflect a read error. The V gene is TRBV20-1, the J gene TRBJ1-2, with no clear D. CDR1 and CDR2 (germline): DFQATT, SNEGSKA (reference sequence). The CDR3 contains 8 residues. Here the CDR3 DNA reads TGCAGTGCTAGGATCGGGGAATTC. It encodes CSARIGEF.

The gene calls are TRBV7-2 and TRBJ1-2, with D maybe TRBD1 (5 bases). The CDR3 runs 15 residues. V was trimmed by 1 base and J by 2 bases, leaving 11 bases between them. The germline gives CDR1 SGHTA, CDR2 FQGNSA. This chain's CDR3 is CASSLVLGLNYGYTF. CDR3 nucleotide sequence: TGTGCCAGCAGCTTAGTGCTGGGGCTGAACTATGGCTACACCTTC.

Concerning this clone itself: This same CDR3 is encoded by further DNA sequences in the sample. The chain has TRBV5-4 and TRBJ2-1; possible D gene TRBD1, 6 bases. V lost 0 bases, J lost 3 bases, and 13 bases lay in between. CDR1 and CDR2 (germline): SGHNT, YYREEE (reference sequence). This CDR3 has 16 residues. CDR3 bases: TGTGCCAGCAGCTTGGCCGGGACATTGAGCTACAATGAGCAGTTCTTC. Translated: CASSLAGTLSYNEQFF.